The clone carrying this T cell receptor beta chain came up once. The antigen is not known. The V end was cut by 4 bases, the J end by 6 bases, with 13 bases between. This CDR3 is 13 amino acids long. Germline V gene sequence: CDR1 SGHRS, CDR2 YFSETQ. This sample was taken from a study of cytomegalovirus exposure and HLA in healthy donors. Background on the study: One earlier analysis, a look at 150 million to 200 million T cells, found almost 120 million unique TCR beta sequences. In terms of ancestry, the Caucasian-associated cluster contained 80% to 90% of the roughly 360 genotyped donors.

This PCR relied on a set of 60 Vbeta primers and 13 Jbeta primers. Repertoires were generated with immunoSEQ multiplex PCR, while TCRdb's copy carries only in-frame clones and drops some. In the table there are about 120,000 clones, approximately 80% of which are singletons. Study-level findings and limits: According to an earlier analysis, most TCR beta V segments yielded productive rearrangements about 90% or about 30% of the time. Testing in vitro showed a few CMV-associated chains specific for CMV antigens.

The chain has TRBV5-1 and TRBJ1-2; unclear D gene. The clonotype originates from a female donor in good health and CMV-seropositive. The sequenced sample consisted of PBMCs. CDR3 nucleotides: TGCGCCAGCAGCCCGGCCCGGGGAAATGGCTACACCTTC. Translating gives CASSPARGNGYTF.